The clone carrying this T cell receptor beta chain was picked up a small number of times. Its specificity is unknown. Each CDR3 protein gets one entry after TCRdb re-called the 5' RACE reads with MiXCR. The profile shows around 120,000 distinct CDR3 sequences, roughly an eighth of them singletons. V lost 5 bases and J lost 0, with 13 bases in between. CDR1 is SEHNR, CDR2 FQNEAQ, per germline (reference sequence). This CDR3 contains 15 residues. The data belong to a study of CD8 T cells in ankylosing spondylitis. Broader study findings: Researchers report that disease-linked clones proved CD8+ and relatively rare in peripheral blood. Blood of patients with ankylosing spondylitis appeared to be characterized by a TCR beta motif of several highly homologous variants.

The sample taken for sequencing was blood, either unsorted or a sorted T cell fraction (not recorded which). The J gene is TRBJ1-1, the V gene TRBV7-9, with D possibly TRBD1 on 6 matching bases. The clonotype originates from a female donor with ankylosing spondylitis or in good health (not recorded which). The CDR3 bases are TGTGCCAGCAGCGCCCAAGGGGGGATGAACACTGAAGCTTTCTTT. This gives the protein CASSAQGGMNTEAFF.